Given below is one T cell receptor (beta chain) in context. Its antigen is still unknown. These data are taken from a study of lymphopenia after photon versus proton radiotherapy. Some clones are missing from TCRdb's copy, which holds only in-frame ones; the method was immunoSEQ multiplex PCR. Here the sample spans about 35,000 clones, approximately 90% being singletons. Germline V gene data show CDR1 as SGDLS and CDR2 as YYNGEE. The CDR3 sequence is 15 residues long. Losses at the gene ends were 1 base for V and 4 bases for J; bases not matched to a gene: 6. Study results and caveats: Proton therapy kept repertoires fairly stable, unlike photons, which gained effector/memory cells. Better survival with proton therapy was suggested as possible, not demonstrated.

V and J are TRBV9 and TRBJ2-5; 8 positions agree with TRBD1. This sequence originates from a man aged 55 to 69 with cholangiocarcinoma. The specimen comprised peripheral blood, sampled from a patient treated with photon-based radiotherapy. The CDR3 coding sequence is TGTGCCAGCAGCGTACTCGGCAGGGGGCCAGAGACCCAGTACTTC. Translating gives CASSVLGRGPETQYF.